This TCR beta chain is drawn from a study of T cells in Graves' hyperthyroidism and ophthalmopathy. This CDR3 spans 14 amino acids. The germline V gene has CDR1 KGHDR and CDR2 SFDVKD. The junction had 4 bases not matched to a gene; V was cut back by 4 bases and J by 5 bases. This clonotype was seen only a few times. Its antigen remains unknown. Graves' hyperthyroidism qualified as stable when ophthalmopathy did not progress within 18 months. On the basis of clinical symptoms, serum thyroxine and TRAb, thyroid ultrasound and orbital computed tomography, diagnoses were made. Researchers took RNA transcripts and amplified the TCR beta CDR3 regions from them. Carried out on the TCR CDR3, a first-round RT-PCR used the HTBI primer set. TCRdb ran MiXCR on the multiplex PCR reads and lists one entry per CDR3 protein. The data show 530,000 or so distinct CDR3 sequences, just over 45% seen once. Regarding the study as a whole: Most clonotypes expanded in thyroid above 0.001 were likewise present in blood.

Material for sequencing was peripheral blood or thyroid tissue (not recorded which). The J gene is TRBJ2-7, the V gene TRBV24-1, with 10 bases identical to TRBD1. This sequence was found in a woman aged 18-35 years with Graves' hyperthyroidism. The CDR3 is CATSDPGTGDEQYF. CDR3 nucleotides: TGTGCCACCAGTGACCCCGGGACAGGGGACGAGCAGTACTTC.